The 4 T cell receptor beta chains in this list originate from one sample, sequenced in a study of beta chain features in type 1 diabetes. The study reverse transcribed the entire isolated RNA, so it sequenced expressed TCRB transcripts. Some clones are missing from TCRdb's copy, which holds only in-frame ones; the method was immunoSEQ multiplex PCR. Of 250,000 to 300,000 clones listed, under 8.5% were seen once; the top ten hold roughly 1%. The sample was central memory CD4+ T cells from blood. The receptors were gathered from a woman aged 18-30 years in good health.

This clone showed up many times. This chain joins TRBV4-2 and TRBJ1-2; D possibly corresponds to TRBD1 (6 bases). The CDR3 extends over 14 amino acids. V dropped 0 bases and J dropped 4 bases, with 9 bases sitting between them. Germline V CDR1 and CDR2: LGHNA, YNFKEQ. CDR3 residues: CASSQESGAYGYTF. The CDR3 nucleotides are TGTGCCAGCAGCCAAGAATCAGGGGCCTATGGCTACACCTTC.

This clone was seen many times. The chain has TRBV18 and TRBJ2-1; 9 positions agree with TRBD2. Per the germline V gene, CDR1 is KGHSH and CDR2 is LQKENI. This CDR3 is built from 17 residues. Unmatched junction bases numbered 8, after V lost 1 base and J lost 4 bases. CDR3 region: CASSPLGGGATYNEQFF. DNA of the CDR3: TGTGCCAGCTCACCACTCGGCGGGGGGGCCACTTACAATGAGCAGTTCTTC.

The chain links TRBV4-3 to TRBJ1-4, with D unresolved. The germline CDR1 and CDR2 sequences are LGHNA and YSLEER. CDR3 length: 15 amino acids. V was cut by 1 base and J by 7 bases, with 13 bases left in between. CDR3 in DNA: TGCGCCAGCAGCCAAGGATTAGATTTTGGTGAAAAACTGTTTTTT. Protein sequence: CASSQGLDFGEKLFF.

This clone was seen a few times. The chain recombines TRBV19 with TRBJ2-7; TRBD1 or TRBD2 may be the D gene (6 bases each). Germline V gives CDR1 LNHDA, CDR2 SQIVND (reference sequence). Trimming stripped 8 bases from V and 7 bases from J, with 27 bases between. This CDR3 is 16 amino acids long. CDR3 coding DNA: TGTGCCAGTCGGCTAAACGGATCCACAACAGGGAGGGAGCAGTACTTC. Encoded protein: CASRLNGSTTGREQYF. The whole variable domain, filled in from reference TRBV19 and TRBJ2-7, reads DGGITQSPKYLFRKEGQNVTLSCEQNLNHDAMYWYRQDPGQGLRLIYYSQIVNDFQKGDIAEGYSVSREKKESFPLTVTSAQKNPTAFYLCASRLNGSTTGREQYFGPGTRLTVT.